This T cell receptor (beta chain) was captured in a study of cytomegalovirus exposure and HLA in healthy donors. Primers included in the PCR were 60 Vbeta and 13 Jbeta primers. Repertoires were generated with immunoSEQ multiplex PCR, while TCRdb's copy carries only in-frame clones and drops some. The sample lists 150,000 or so clones; less than 85% were seen once. Study results and caveats: More clonal expansion characterized HLA-associated TCR beta chains than equally common others in a later analysis.

CDR1 is KGHSH, CDR2 LQKENI, per germline. The CDR3 extends over 17 amino acids. Germline trimming cut 3 bases from V and 1 base from J; bases unmatched to any gene: 8. A remark on this clone: Its antigen is unidentified.

The material sequenced was PBMCs. This TCR derives from a male donor in good health and CMV-seronegative. The J gene is TRBJ2-3, the V gene TRBV18; 9 bases are shared with TRBD2. The CDR3 protein is CASSPYTSGSRTDTQYF. For the CDR3, the DNA is TGTGCCAGCTCACCTTATACTAGCGGGTCGCGCACAGATACGCAGTATTTT.